This TCR beta chain was sequenced during a study of human T cells and chemical hapten exposure. Documented time point: patch test 1, 2 weeks after DPC sensitization. Regarding treatment: therapeutic diphenylcyclopropenone sensitization with weekly scalp DPC. Germline lookup yields CDR1 MDHEN and CDR2 SYDVKM. The CDR3 is made up of 17 amino acids. V trimming: 3 bases; J trimming: 2 bases; junction bases outside the gene matches: 12. TCRdb recomputed calls from the RACE reads with MiXCR, one row per CDR3 protein. The sample includes nearly 350,000 distinct CDR3 sequences, 6% to 8.5% seen only once; the top ten take approximately 8%.

The specimen comprised whole blood, sampled in connection with sensitization to the hapten diphenylcyclopropenone (DPC). The TCR comes from a woman aged 18-35 years with alopecia areata. Some clones in this sample may be carry-over from other donors' samples. The chain uses TRBV28 and TRBJ2-7; TRBD2 matches at 8 bases. The CDR3 nucleotides are TGTGCCAGCAGTTTTCCCCAGCGGGGGTTAATAACCTACGAGCAGTACTTC. Encoded protein: CASSFPQRGLITYEQYF.